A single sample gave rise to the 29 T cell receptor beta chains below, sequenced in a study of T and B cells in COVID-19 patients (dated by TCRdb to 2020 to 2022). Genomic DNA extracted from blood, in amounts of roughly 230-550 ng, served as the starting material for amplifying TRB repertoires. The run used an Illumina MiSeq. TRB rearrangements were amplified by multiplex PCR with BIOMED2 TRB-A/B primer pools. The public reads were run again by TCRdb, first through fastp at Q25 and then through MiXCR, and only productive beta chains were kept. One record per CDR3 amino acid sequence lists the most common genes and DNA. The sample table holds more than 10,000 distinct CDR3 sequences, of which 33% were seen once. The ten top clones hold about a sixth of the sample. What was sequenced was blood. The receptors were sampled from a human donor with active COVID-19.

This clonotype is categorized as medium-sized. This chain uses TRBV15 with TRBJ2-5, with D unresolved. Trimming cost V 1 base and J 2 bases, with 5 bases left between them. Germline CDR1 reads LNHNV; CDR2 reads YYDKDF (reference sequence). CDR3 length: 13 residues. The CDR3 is CATSRAPQETQYF. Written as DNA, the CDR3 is TGTGCCACCAGCAGAGCTCCTCAAGAGACCCAGTACTTC.

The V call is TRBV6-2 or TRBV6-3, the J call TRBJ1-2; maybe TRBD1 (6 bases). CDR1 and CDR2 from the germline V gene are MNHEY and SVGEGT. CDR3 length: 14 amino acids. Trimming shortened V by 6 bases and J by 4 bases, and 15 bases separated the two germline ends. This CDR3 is CASSLRGGRYGYTF. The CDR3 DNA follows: TGTGCCAGCAGCCTCCGGGGGGGGCGCTATGGCTACACCTTC.

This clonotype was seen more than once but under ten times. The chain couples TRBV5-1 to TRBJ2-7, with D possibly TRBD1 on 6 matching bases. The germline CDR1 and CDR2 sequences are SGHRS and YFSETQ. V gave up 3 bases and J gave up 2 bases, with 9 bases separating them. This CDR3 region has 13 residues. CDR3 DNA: TGCGCCAGCAGCTATACAGGGCCCTACGAGCAGTACTTC. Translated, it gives CASSYTGPYEQYF.

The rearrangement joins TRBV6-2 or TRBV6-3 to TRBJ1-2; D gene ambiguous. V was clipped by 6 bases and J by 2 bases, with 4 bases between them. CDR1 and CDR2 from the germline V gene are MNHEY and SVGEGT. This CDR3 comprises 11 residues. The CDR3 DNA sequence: TGTGCCAGCAGGGACAACTATGGCTACACCTTC. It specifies CASRDNYGYTF.

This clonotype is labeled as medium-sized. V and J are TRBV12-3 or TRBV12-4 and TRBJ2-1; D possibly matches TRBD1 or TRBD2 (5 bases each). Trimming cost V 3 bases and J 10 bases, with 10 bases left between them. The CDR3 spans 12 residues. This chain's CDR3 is CASSFGTVEQFF. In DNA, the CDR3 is TGTGCCAGCAGTTTCGGGACGGTCGAGCAGTTCTTC.

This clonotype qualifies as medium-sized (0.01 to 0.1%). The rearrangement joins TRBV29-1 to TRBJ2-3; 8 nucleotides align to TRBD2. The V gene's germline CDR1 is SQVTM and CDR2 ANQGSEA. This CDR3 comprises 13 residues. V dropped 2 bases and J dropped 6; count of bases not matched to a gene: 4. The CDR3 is CSVEPGGADTQYF. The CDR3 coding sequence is TGCAGCGTTGAACCGGGGGGGGCGGATACGCAGTATTTT.

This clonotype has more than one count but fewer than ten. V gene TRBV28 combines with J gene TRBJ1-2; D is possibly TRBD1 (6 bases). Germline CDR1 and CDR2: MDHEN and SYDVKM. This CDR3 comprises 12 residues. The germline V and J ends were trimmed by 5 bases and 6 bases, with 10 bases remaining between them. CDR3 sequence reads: CASSTQGHGYTF. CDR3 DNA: TGTGCCAGCAGTACACAGGGACATGGCTACACCTTC.

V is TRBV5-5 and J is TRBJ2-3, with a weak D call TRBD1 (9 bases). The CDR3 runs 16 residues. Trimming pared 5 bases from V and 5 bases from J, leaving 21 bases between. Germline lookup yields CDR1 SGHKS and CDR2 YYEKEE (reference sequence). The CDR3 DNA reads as TGTGCCAGCAGTAGCGGGACAGGGAATATTATAGATACGCAGTATTTT. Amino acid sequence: CASSSGTGNIIDTQYF.

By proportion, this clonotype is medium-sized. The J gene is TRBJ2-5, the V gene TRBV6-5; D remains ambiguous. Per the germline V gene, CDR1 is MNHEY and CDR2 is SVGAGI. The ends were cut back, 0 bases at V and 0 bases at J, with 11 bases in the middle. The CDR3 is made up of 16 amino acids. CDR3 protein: CASSYSGPGYQETQYF. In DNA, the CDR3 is TGTGCCAGCAGTTACTCCGGTCCCGGGTACCAAGAGACCCAGTACTTC.

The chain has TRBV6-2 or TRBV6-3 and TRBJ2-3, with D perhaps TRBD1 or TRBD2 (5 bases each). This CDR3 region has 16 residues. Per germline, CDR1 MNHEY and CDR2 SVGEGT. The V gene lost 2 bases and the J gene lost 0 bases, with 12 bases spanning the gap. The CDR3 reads CASSYSRDESTDTQYF. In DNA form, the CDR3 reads TGTGCCAGCAGTTACAGCCGGGACGAGAGCACAGATACGCAGTATTTT.

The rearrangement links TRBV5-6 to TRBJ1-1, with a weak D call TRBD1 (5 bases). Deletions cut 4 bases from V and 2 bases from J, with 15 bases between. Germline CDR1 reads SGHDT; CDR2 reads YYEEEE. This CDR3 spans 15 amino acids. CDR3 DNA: TGTGCCAGCAGCCCCCTTGGGACCGATAACACTGAAGCTTTCTTT. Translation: CASSPLGTDNTEAFF.

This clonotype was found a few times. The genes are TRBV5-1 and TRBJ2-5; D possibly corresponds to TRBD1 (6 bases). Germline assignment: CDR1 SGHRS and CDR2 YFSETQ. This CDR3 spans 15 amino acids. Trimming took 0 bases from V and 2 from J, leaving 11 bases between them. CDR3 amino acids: CASSLVVGAQETQYF. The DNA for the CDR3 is TGCGCCAGCAGCTTGGTCGTGGGGGCTCAAGAGACCCAGTACTTC.

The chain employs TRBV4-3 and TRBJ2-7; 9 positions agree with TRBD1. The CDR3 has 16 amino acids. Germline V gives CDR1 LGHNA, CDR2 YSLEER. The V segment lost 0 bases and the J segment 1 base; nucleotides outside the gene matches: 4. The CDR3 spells CASSQEMGTGSYEQYF. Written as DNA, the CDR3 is TGCGCCAGCAGCCAAGAAATGGGGACAGGGTCCTACGAGCAGTACTTC.

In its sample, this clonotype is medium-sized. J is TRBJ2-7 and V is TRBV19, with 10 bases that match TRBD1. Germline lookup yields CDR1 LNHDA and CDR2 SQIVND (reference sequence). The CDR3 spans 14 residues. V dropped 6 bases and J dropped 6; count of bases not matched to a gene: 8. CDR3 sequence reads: CASRLRDRGSEQYF. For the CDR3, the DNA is TGTGCCAGTAGGCTCCGGGACAGGGGATCCGAGCAGTACTTC.

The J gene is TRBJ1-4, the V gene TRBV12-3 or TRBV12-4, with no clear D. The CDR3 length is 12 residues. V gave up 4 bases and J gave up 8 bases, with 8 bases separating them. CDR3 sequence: CASSSLSEKLFF. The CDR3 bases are TGTGCCAGCAGTTCACTATCAGAAAAACTGTTTTTT.

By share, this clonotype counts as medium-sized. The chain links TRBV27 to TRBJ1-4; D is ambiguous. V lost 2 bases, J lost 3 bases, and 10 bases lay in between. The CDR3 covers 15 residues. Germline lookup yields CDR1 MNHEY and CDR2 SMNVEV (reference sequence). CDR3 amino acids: CASSLKGLPNEKLFF. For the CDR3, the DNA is TGTGCCAGCAGTTTAAAGGGTTTGCCTAATGAAAAACTGTTTTTT.

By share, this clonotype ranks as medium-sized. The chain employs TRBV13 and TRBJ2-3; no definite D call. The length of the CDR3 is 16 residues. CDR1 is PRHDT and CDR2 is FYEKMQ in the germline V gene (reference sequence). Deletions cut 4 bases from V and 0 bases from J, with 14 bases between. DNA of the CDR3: TGTGCCAGCAGCTCTTACTCGGCTACTAGCACAGATACGCAGTATTTT. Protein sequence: CASSSYSATSTDTQYF.

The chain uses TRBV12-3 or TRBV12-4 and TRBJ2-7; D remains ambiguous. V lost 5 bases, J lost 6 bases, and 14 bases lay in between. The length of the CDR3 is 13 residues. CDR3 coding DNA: TGTGCCAGCAGTCCAGACGGAATCGGCGAGCAGTACTTC. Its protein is CASSPDGIGEQYF.

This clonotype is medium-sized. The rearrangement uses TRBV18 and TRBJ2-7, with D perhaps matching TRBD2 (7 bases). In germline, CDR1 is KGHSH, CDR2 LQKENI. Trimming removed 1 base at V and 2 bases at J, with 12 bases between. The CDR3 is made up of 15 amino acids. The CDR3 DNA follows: TGTGCCAGCTCACCACGGGAGGGGGGAGCCTACGAGCAGTACTTC. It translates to CASSPREGGAYEQYF.

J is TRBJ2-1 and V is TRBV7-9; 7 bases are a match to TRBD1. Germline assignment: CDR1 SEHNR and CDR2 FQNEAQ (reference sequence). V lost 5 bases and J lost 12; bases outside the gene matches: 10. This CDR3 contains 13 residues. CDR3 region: CASSPPTGRMQFF. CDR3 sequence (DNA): TGTGCCAGCAGCCCCCCGACAGGGCGCATGCAGTTCTTC.

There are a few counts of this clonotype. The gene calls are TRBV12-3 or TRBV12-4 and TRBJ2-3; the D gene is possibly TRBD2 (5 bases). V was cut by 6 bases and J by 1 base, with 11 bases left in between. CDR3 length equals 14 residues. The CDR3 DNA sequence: TGTGCCAGCAGGCCAAGCGGACGCACAGATACGCAGTATTTT. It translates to CASRPSGRTDTQYF.

The CDR3 DNA is TGCAGTGCTAGAGATCCCTTCGCGGGGGACACCTACGAGCAGTACTTC. This encodes CSARDPFAGDTYEQYF. V is TRBV20-1 and J is TRBJ2-7, with D tentatively TRBD2 (7 bases). Trimming removed 0 bases at V and 2 bases at J, with 17 bases between. Germline V CDR1 and CDR2: DFQATT, SNEGSKA (reference sequence). The CDR3 is 16 residues long.

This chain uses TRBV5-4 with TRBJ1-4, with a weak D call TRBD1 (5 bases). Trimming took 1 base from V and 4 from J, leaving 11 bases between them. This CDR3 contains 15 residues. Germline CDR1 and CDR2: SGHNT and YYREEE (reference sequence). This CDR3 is CASSLWGGGNEKLFF. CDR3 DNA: TGTGCCAGCAGCTTGTGGGGGGGAGGTAATGAAAAACTGTTTTTT. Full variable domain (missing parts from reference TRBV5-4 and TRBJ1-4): ETGVTQSPTHLIKTRGQQVTLRCSSQSGHNTVSWYQQALGQGPQFIFQYYREEENGRGNFPPRFSGLQFPNYSSELNVNALELDDSALYLCASSLWGGGNEKLFFGSGTQLSVL.

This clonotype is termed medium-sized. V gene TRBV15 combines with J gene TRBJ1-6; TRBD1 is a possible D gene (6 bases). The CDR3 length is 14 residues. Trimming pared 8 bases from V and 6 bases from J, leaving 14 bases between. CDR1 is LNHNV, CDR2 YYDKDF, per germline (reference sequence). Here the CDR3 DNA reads TGTGCCACCTCGTTGGGAGGGGGTAATTCACCCCTCCACTTT. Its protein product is CATSLGGGNSPLHF.

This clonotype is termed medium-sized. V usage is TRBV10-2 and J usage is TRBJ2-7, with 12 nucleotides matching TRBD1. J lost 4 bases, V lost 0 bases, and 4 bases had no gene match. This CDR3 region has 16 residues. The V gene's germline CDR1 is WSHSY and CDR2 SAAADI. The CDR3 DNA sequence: TGCGCCAGCAGTGAGTCCGGGACAGGGGGCGCGTACGAGCAGTACTTC. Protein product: CASSESGTGGAYEQYF.

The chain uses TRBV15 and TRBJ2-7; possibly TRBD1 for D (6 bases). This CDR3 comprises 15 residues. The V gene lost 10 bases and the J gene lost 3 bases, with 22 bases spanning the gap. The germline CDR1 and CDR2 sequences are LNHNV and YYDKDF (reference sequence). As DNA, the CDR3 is TGTGCCAGCAGTACCGAACAGGGATCCATCTACGAGCAGTACTTC. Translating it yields CASSTEQGSIYEQYF.

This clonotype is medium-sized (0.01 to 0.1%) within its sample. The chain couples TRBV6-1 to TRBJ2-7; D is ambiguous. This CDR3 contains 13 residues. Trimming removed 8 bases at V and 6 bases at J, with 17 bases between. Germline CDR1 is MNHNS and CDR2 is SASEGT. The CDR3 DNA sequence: TGTGCCAGCTTTTCCGTCGTTGGGGTCGAGCAGTACTTC. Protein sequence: CASFSVVGVEQYF.

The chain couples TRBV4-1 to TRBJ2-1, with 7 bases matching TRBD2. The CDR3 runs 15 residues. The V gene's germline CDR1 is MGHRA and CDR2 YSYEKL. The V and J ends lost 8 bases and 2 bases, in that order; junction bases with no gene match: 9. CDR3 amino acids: CASPEGRGAYNEQFF. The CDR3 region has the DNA TGCGCCAGCCCCGAGGGGAGGGGAGCCTACAATGAGCAGTTCTTC.

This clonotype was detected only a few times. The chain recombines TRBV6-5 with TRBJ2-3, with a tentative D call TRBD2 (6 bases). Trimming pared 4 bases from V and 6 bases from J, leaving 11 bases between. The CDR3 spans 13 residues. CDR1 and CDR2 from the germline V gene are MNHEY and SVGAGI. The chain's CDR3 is CASSFRSGDTQYF. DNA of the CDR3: TGTGCCAGCAGTTTTAGGAGCGGGGATACGCAGTATTTT.